The TCR beta chain under discussion was sequenced for a study of blood T cell repertoires in COVID-19. TCRdb's copy holds only in-frame clones and misses some; the assay was immunoSEQ multiplex PCR. The sample includes about 99,000 clones, roughly 78% of them seen just once. V lost 7 bases and J 1 base, leaving 13 bases between the germline ends. Germline V gene data show CDR1 as SQVTM and CDR2 as ANQGSEA. The CDR3 is 13 residues long. This chain links TRBV29-1 with TRBJ1-1, with TRBD1 as a possible D gene (6 bases). This receptor was obtained from a woman of 80 years or more with active or convalescent COVID-19. The sample was peripheral blood. CDR3 DNA sequence: TGCAGCGCCGAACAGGGAAAGAACACTGAAGCTTTCTTT. It is translated as CSAEQGKNTEAFF. Full variable domain (missing parts from reference TRBV29-1 and TRBJ1-1): SAVISQKPSRDICQRGTSLTIQCQVDSQVTMMFWYRQQPGQSLTLIATANQGSEATYESGFVIDKFPISRPNLTFSTLTVSNMSPEDSSIYLCSAEQGKNTEAFFGQGTRLTVV.